This T cell receptor (beta chain) was sequenced during a study of blood T cell repertoires in COVID-19. At the level of the study: Sites across the United States, Italy and Spain contributed samples from acute and convalescent COVID-19.

The data were produced by immunoSEQ multiplex PCR, yet TCRdb's version contains in-frame clones alone and is incomplete. The table has hundreds of thousands of clones, more than 70% seen once; the top ten hold about 7.8%. Trimming pared 7 bases from V and 15 bases from J, leaving 22 bases between. Germline loops: CDR1 SEHNR, CDR2 FQNEAQ (reference sequence). This CDR3 contains 13 residues. Sequenced material: peripheral blood. This receptor was obtained from a woman aged 50 to 60 who had recovered from COVID-19. The chain uses TRBV7-9 and TRBJ2-1; a weak D match, TRBD2 (6 bases). The CDR3 spells CASTDEGSQGGFF. The DNA for the CDR3 is TGTGCCAGCACCGACGAAGGGTCTCAGGGAGGGTTCTTC.